This is a list of T cell receptor beta chains from one sample in a study of blood T cell repertoires in COVID-19. Sequencing used immunoSEQ multiplex PCR; TCRdb keeps in-frame clones, though not all of them. The repertoire holds some 200,000 clones, with around three quarters as singletons. What was sequenced was peripheral blood. The receptor set was obtained from a woman between 70 and 85 years old with acute or convalescent COVID-19. Both conserved end residues are part of each CDR3. The D gene is left open where the match is weak. The size entry is marked missing in some rows and otherwise reads once, few, many or a size class.

>NA|TRBV6-6|TRBD2|TRBJ2-7
CASSPRALAGAYEQYF
TGTGCCAGCAGCCCTCGGGCCCTAGCGGGAGCCTACGAGCAGTACTTC
>NA|TRBV3-1/TRBV3-2|NA|TRBJ2-3
CASSQDLTDTQYF
TGTGCCAGCAGCCAAGACCTCACAGATACGCAGTATTTT
>NA|TRBV6-5|NA|TRBJ2-7
CASSTGSAYEQYF
TGTGCCAGCAGTACAGGGTCGGCATACGAGCAGTACTTC
>few|TRBV11-2|TRBD1|TRBJ1-2
CASSLDLGTGLGYTF
TGTGCCAGCAGCTTAGATCTTGGGACAGGGCTTGGCTACACCTTC
>NA|TRBV3-1/TRBV3-2|TRBD1|TRBJ1-4
CASSQGQGFATNEKLFF
TGTGCCAGCAGCCAAGGACAGGGTTTTGCAACTAATGAAAAACTGTTTTTT
>NA|TRBV29-1|TRBD1|TRBJ2-2
CSGQGAGAGELFF
TGCAGCGGACAGGGGGCTGGAGCCGGGGAGCTGTTTTTT
>NA|TRBV28|TRBD1|TRBJ2-6
CASSFPGTGKAGANVLTF
TGTGCCAGCAGTTTTCCCGGGACAGGGAAGGCTGGGGCCAACGTCCTGACTTTC
>NA|TRBV7-2|NA|TRBJ2-5
CASSSTGTQYF
TGTGCCAGCAGCTCAACGGGGACCCAGTACTTC
>NA|TRBV18|NA|TRBJ1-1
CASSPSRENTEAFF
TGTGCCAGCTCACCAAGCAGGGAGAACACTGAAGCTTTCTTT
>NA|TRBV19|NA|TRBJ2-7
CASSIQGYSYEQYF
TGTGCCAGTAGTATTCAGGGGTACTCCTACGAGCAGTACTTC